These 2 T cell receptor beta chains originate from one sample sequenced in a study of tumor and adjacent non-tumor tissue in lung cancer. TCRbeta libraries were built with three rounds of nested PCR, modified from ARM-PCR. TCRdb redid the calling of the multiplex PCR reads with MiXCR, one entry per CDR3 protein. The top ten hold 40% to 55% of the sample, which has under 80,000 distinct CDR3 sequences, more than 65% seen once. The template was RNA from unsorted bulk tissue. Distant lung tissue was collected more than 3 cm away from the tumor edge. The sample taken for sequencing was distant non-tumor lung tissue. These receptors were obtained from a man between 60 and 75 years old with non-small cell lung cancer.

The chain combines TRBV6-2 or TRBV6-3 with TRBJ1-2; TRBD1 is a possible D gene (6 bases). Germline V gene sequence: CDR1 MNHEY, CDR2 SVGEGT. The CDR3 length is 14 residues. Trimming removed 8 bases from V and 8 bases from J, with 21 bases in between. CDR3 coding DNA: TGTGCCAGCTGCCTTACTAGAGCAGGGGAAGGCTACACCTTC. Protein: CASCLTRAGEGYTF.

CDR3 sequence (DNA): TGCGGAGGACTAGCGGATTCTTACACCGGGGAGCTGTTTTTT. Residues: CGGLADSYTGELFF. V usage is TRBV20-1 and J usage is TRBJ2-2; 10 positions match TRBD2. The CDR3 extends over 14 amino acids. Germline V lookup: CDR1 DFQATT, CDR2 SNEGSKA (reference sequence).